Below, 29 T cell receptor beta chains from the same sample are listed, as sequenced in a study of HIV-infected patients and healthy controls. cDNA was made from about 510 ng RNA using alpha and beta constant primers. Each of the alpha and beta chains got its own library through chain-specific third strand synthesis with indices. One entry per CDR3 protein results from TCRdb running MiXCR on the 5' RACE reads. Among about 18,000 distinct CDR3 sequences, 8.5% to 9% were seen once, and the ten largest hold around 20%. Roughly three months, about 14 weeks, into antiretroviral therapy, follow-up blood was collected. All unsorted peripheral T cells were captured because whole blood was used without fractionation. This sample comprised blood, obtained during antiretroviral therapy. These receptors originate from an adult with HIV infection.

This clonotype has only a few counts. The V gene is TRBV7-3, the J gene TRBJ2-3; TRBD1 aligns across 8 bases. Germline V gives CDR1 SGHTA, CDR2 FQGTGA. The CDR3 is made up of 14 amino acids. V lost 2 bases and J lost 3; bases outside the gene matches: 1. CDR3: CASSLQGATDTQYF. The CDR3 region has the DNA TGTGCCAGCAGCTTACAGGGGGCGACAGATACGCAGTATTTT.

Sample share makes this clonotype medium-sized. This chain uses TRBV29-1 with TRBJ2-5, with 7 bases aligning to TRBD2. The ends lost 5 bases at V and 0 bases at J; junction bases unmatched: 15. Germline CDR1 reads SQVTM; CDR2 reads ANQGSEA. The CDR3 is made up of 17 amino acids. The CDR3 nucleotides are TGCAGCGTTAACCCCTACCTAGCGGCCCCGTACCAAGAGACCCAGTACTTC. This translates into CSVNPYLAAPYQETQYF.

The table lists this clonotype with many counts. J is TRBJ2-7 and V is TRBV29-1; 7 bases match TRBD1. The trim removed 0 bases at V and 1 base at J, leaving 3 bases unmatched. Germline V gene sequence: CDR1 SQVTM, CDR2 ANQGSEA. CDR3 length equals 14 residues. The CDR3 spells CSVEEGTASYEQYF. CDR3 nucleotides: TGCAGCGTTGAAGAAGGGACAGCGTCCTACGAGCAGTACTTC.

This CDR3 is CASSSTSGTQETQYF. As DNA, the CDR3 is TGCGCCAGCAGTTCGACTAGCGGGACCCAAGAGACCCAGTACTTC. This chain connects TRBV5-1 to TRBJ2-5, with 11 nucleotides matching TRBD2. J gave up 1 base and V 5 bases, and 4 bases lay outside the gene matches. The CDR3 runs to 15 residues. The germline gives CDR1 SGHRS, CDR2 YFSETQ.

The chain couples TRBV20-1 to TRBJ2-3; 10 bases align to TRBD2. In germline, CDR1 is DFQATT, CDR2 SNEGSKA (reference sequence). V was pared by 3 bases and J by 0 bases, with 9 bases of the junction left unmatched. CDR3 size: 17 residues. CDR3 bases: TGCAGTGCTAGTTCCAGCGGGAGGGTATTTAGCACAGATACGCAGTATTTT. Translating gives CSASSSGRVFSTDTQYF.

This clonotype came up many times. This rearrangement joins TRBV7-3 to TRBJ2-3, with 8 bases matching TRBD2. Germline V gene data show CDR1 as SGHTA and CDR2 as FQGTGA. The CDR3 is 18 residues long. The V gene end was trimmed by 2 bases and the J gene end by 1 base; junction bases not matched to a gene: 11. CDR3 sequence: CASSLGPKLADRTDTQYF. CDR3 DNA sequence: TGTGCCAGCAGCTTAGGGCCCAAACTAGCGGACCGCACAGATACGCAGTATTTT.

Many counts were recorded for this clonotype. The gene calls are TRBV4-1 and TRBJ1-6; weak D call: TRBD1 (5 bases). The CDR3 has 16 residues. V was pared by 0 bases and J by 6 bases, with 12 bases between. The germline V gene encodes CDR1 MGHRA and CDR2 YSYEKL. The CDR3 reads CASSQDVGGANSPLHF. The CDR3 nucleotides read TGCGCCAGCAGCCAAGATGTGGGGGGTGCTAATTCACCCCTCCACTTT.

This clonotype was recorded many times. CDR3 sequence reads: CASSAGQVNTEAFF. CDR3 bases: TGTGCCAGCAGCGCCGGACAGGTGAACACTGAAGCTTTCTTT. The chain joins TRBV5-4 to TRBJ1-1, with TRBD1 matching 7 bases. Germline V gives CDR1 SGHNT, CDR2 YYREEE (reference sequence). The CDR3 runs 14 residues. Unmatched junction bases numbered 3, after V lost 4 bases and J lost 0 bases.

The CDR3 coding sequence is TGTGCCAGCAGCGTAAGGCAGGGCTACGAGCAGTACTTC. Translating it yields CASSVRQGYEQYF. The chain has TRBV9 and TRBJ2-7; a possible D gene is TRBD1 (5 bases). The germline V gene encodes CDR1 SGDLS and CDR2 YYNGEE. V lost 1 base and J lost 3, with 8 bases in between. The CDR3 extends over 13 amino acids.

This clonotype has a count of ten or more. This sequence joins TRBV28 and TRBJ2-1; tentative D call: TRBD1 (6 bases). Germline CDR1 and CDR2: MDHEN and SYDVKM. The CDR3 runs to 14 residues. Trimming removed 5 bases at V and 4 bases at J, with 12 bases between. This CDR3 reads CASSPGAGYNEQFF. The CDR3 DNA sequence: TGTGCCAGCAGTCCAGGGGCCGGTTACAATGAGCAGTTCTTC. Combining the CDR3 with reference TRBV28 and TRBJ2-1 gives the whole variable domain DVKVTQSSRYLVKRTGEKVFLECVQDMDHENMFWYRQDPGLGLRLIYFSYDVKMKEKGDIPEGYSVSREKKERFSLILESASTNQTSMYLCASSPGAGYNEQFFGPGTRLTVL.

V gene TRBV28 combines with J gene TRBJ2-3, with TRBD2 matching over 9 bases. From germline, CDR1 is MDHEN and CDR2 SYDVKM. V lost 3 bases to trimming and J lost 3 bases; unmatched junction nucleotides: 1. CDR3 length: 14 residues. CDR3 DNA sequence: TGTGCCAGCAGTTTCCTAGCGGGGACAGATACGCAGTATTTT. Its translation: CASSFLAGTDTQYF.

The chain links TRBV20-1 to TRBJ2-3; perhaps TRBD2 as D (5 bases). The CDR3 sequence is 13 residues long. Trimming cost V 5 bases and J 4 bases, with 13 bases left between them. The germline CDR1 and CDR2 sequences are DFQATT and SNEGSKA (reference sequence). CDR3 bases: TGCAGTGCTCCCACCACTAGAGCAGATACGCAGTATTTT. As protein: CSAPTTRADTQYF.

This clonotype was seen ten or more times. The genes are TRBV2 and TRBJ2-1, with 15 bases lining up with TRBD2. CDR3 size: 15 residues. Looked up from germline, CDR1 is SNHLY and CDR2 is FYNNEI. The V and J ends lost 7 bases and 11 bases, in that order; junction bases with no gene match: 9. CDR3 DNA: TGTGCCAGCACTCGAACCGGGACTAGCGGGGGGAAGCAGTTCTTC. Translation: CASTRTGTSGGKQFF.

Ten or more counts support this clonotype. This chain links TRBV7-6 with TRBJ2-2, with D possibly matching TRBD1 (6 bases). The V gene lost 5 bases and the J gene lost 1 base, with 8 bases spanning the gap. Germline loops: CDR1 SGHVS, CDR2 FNYEAQ. The CDR3 is 14 amino acids. The CDR3 DNA follows: TGTGCCAGCAGCCCGGGACAGAACACCGGGGAGCTGTTTTTT. Translated: CASSPGQNTGELFF.

Sample share makes this clonotype medium-sized. V and J are TRBV7-2 and TRBJ2-1; the match to TRBD1 covers 8 bases. This CDR3 has 15 residues. The V and J ends lost 4 bases and 8 bases, in that order; junction bases with no gene match: 10. Looked up from germline, CDR1 is SGHTA and CDR2 is FQGNSA. The CDR3 region is CASSSDRGILDEQFF. CDR3 nucleotide sequence: TGTGCCAGCAGCTCAGACAGGGGTATCTTGGATGAGCAGTTCTTC.

This clonotype was seen more than once but under ten times. The chain employs TRBV9 and TRBJ2-5; D is possibly TRBD1 or TRBD2 (6 bases each). Trimming removed 4 bases at V and 7 bases at J, with 20 bases between. Germline V gene data show CDR1 as SGDLS and CDR2 as YYNGEE. This CDR3 is built from 15 residues. The CDR3 DNA reads TGTGCCAGCAGCCCATCGGGACAACCCGGGGGGACCCAGTACTTC. It is translated as CASSPSGQPGGTQYF.

This clonotype was counted ten times or more. The chain uses TRBV7-3 and TRBJ2-2; 8 bases line up with TRBD1. V trimming: 2 bases; J trimming: 4 bases; junction bases outside the gene matches: 6. Germline-derived CDR1 and CDR2 are SGHTA and FQGTGA. The CDR3 consists of 16 residues. This CDR3 reads CASSLGRQGSTGELFF. The CDR3 coding sequence is TGTGCCAGCAGCTTAGGAAGACAGGGGTCCACCGGGGAGCTGTTTTTT.

CDR3 residues: CASSYSMGGNIQYF. The CDR3 DNA reads as TGTGCCAGCAGTTACTCCATGGGAGGGAACATTCAGTACTTC. The chain combines TRBV6-5 with TRBJ2-4; TRBD2 agrees at 7 bases. CDR1 is MNHEY and CDR2 is SVGAGI in the germline V gene. J gave up 7 bases and V 0 bases, and 3 bases lay outside the gene matches. CDR3 length equals 14 residues.

The table lists this clonotype with many counts. The chain uses TRBV20-1 and TRBJ2-1, with 8 bases aligning to TRBD2. Germline CDR1 is DFQATT and CDR2 is SNEGSKA (reference sequence). The CDR3 extends over 12 amino acids. With V trimmed by 6 bases and J by 6 bases, 4 bases remained unmatched. The CDR3 here is CSAGGRFNEQFF. The CDR3, as DNA: TGCAGTGCAGGCGGGAGGTTCAATGAGCAGTTCTTC.

This clonotype was observed at least ten times. The rearrangement links TRBV9 to TRBJ1-1, with no clear D. V lost 0 bases and J lost 0, with 15 bases in between. The CDR3 spans 17 residues. Germline values: CDR1 SGDLS, CDR2 YYNGEE. CDR3 amino acids: CASSVEPGGALNTEAFF. The CDR3 coding sequence is TGTGCCAGCAGCGTAGAGCCGGGAGGAGCGTTGAACACTGAAGCTTTCTTT.

This clonotype was observed a handful of times. The chain joins TRBV2 to TRBJ1-4, with D unresolved. Germline assignment: CDR1 SNHLY and CDR2 FYNNEI. The CDR3 sequence is 12 residues long. Trimming removed 4 bases from V and 7 bases from J, with 7 bases in between. The CDR3 DNA is TGTGCCAGCAGTGTCCGGGGTGAAAAACTGTTTTTT. Its protein product is CASSVRGEKLFF.

Ten or more counts support this clonotype. This chain joins TRBV10-3 and TRBJ2-2, with 7 bases matching TRBD1. Germline V CDR1 and CDR2: ENHRY, SYGVKD. Unmatched junction bases numbered 7, after V lost 6 bases and J lost 3 bases. The CDR3 is 15 amino acids. CDR3 sequence reads: CAISTDTGDTGELFF. The CDR3 DNA is TGTGCCATCAGCACCGACACAGGGGACACCGGGGAGCTGTTTTTT.

As concerns this clonotype: This may be a read error: a much more frequent sequence differs by one nucleotide. This sequence joins TRBV30 and TRBJ1-2; possibly TRBD1 for D (6 bases). In germline, CDR1 is GTSNPN, CDR2 SVGIG (reference sequence). The CDR3 covers 12 residues. This chain's CDR3 is CAWAGVGYGYIF. For the CDR3, the DNA is TGTGCCTGGGCAGGGGTGGGCTATGGCTACATCTTC.

Ten or more counts support this clonotype. V gene TRBV27 combines with J gene TRBJ2-4, with 7 bases fitting TRBD1. Germline V CDR1 and CDR2: MNHEY, SMNVEV (reference sequence). CDR3 length equals 15 residues. The V segment lost 2 bases and the J segment 8 bases; nucleotides outside the gene matches: 9. This chain's CDR3 is CASSLVSAGGYIQYF. The CDR3 DNA reads as TGTGCCAGCAGTTTAGTATCGGCAGGGGGTTACATTCAGTACTTC.

There are many counts of this clonotype. The CDR3: CAMGTGEYTDTQYF. The CDR3 bases are TGTGCCATGGGGACGGGGGAATACACAGATACGCAGTATTTT. V gene TRBV10-3 combines with J gene TRBJ2-3, with D perhaps TRBD2 (6 bases). In germline, CDR1 is ENHRY, CDR2 SYGVKD. The CDR3 totals 14 residues. V gave up 9 bases and J gave up 2 bases, with 15 bases separating them.

This sequence joins TRBV2 and TRBJ2-4; D might be TRBD2 (6 bases). Per the germline V gene, CDR1 is SNHLY and CDR2 is FYNNEI. V lost 7 bases, J lost 8 bases, and 9 bases lay in between. The CDR3 extends over 11 amino acids. The DNA for the CDR3 is TGTGCCAGCAAGGAGGGATACATTCAGTACTTC. Protein sequence: CASKEGYIQYF.

This clonotype came up many times. This rearrangement joins TRBV28 to TRBJ1-5; D perhaps matches TRBD1 (6 bases). The CDR3 has 15 amino acids. V lost 2 bases to trimming and J lost 7 bases, with 15 bases between them. Germline CDR1 is MDHEN and CDR2 is SYDVKM. The CDR3 nucleotides are TGTGCCAGCAGTTTAGGTTCCACAGGGATCCAGCCCCAGCATTTT. It codes for CASSLGSTGIQPQHF.

This clonotype was counted at least ten times. The rearrangement joins TRBV6-5 to TRBJ2-3; weak D call: TRBD2 (5 bases). Per the germline V gene, CDR1 is MNHEY and CDR2 is SVGAGI. The V end lost 6 bases, the J end lost 4 bases, and 14 bases lay between the germline ends. The CDR3 covers 14 residues. The chain's CDR3 is CASSTGDRPDTQYF. The CDR3 bases are TGTGCCAGCAGCACCGGGGATCGTCCAGATACGCAGTATTTT.

This clonotype was seen more than once but under ten times. For the CDR3, the DNA is TGCGCCAGCAGCCAAGTGTGGTCAGCGGACAATGAGCAGTTCTTC. This codes for CASSQVWSADNEQFF. The chain joins TRBV4-1 to TRBJ2-1, with D possibly being TRBD2 (5 bases). The CDR3 contains 15 residues. Trimming removed 1 base at V and 5 bases at J, with 12 bases between. In germline, CDR1 is MGHRA, CDR2 YSYEKL.